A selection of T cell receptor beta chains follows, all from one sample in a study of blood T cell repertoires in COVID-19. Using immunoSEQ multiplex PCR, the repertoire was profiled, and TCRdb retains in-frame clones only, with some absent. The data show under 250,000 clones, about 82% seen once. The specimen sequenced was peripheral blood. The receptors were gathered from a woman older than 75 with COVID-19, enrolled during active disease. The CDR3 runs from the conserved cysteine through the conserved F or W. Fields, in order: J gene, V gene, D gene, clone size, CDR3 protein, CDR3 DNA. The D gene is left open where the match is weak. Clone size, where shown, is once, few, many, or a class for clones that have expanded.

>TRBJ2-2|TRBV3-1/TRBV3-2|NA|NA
CASSQGGGDGSGELFF
TGTGCCAGCAGCCAGGGCGGGGGCGATGGGTCCGGGGAGCTGTTTTTT
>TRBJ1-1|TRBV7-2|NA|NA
CASSSPIALAEAFF
TGTGCCAGCAGCTCCCCAATAGCCCTAGCTGAAGCTTTCTTT
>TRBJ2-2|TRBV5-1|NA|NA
CASSLRVTGELFF
TGCGCCAGCAGCCTCAGGGTCACCGGGGAGCTGTTTTTT
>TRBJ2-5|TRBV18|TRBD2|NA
CASSPRLAAQETQYF
TGTGCCAGCTCACCCCGACTAGCGGCACAAGAGACCCAGTACTTC
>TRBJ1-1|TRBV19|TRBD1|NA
CASSIGQGATEAFF
TGTGCCAGTAGTATAGGACAGGGGGCCACTGAAGCTTTCTTT
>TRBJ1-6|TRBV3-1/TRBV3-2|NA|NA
CASSQTTGRNSPLHF
TGTGCCAGCAGCCAGACAACAGGGCGGAATTCACCCCTCCACTTT
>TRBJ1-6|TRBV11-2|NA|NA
CASSLEMVSALHF
TGTGCCAGCAGCTTAGAAATGGTCAGCGCCCTCCACTTT
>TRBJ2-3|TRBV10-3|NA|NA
CAISLERDNPTDTQYF
TGTGCCATCAGCCTTGAGCGGGACAACCCGACAGATACGCAGTATTTT
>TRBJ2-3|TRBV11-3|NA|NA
CASSLGKGRTDTQYF
TGTGCCAGCAGCCTCGGCAAGGGGAGGACAGATACGCAGTATTTT
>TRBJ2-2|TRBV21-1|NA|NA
CASSKPGGYTGELFF
TGTGCCAGCAGCAAACCCGGCGGTTACACCGGGGAGCTGTTTTTT
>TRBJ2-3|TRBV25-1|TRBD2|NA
CASSEAGRRGASADTQYF
TGTGCCAGCAGTGAAGCTGGAAGGCGGGGGGCTAGCGCAGATACGCAGTATTTT
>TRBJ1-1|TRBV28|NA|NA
CASSLGGRSPNTEAFF
TGTGCCAGCAGCCTCGGGGGGAGGAGTCCGAACACTGAAGCTTTCTTT
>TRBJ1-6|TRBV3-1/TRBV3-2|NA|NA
CASSLVENSPLHF
TGTGCCAGCAGCCTCGTGGAGAATTCACCCCTCCACTTT
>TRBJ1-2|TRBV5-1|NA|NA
CASSDMGGTIGYTF
TGCGCCAGCAGCGACATGGGAGGAACGATCGGCTACACCTTC
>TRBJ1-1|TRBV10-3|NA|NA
CAISVGASEAFF
TGTGCCATCAGTGTAGGGGCCTCTGAAGCTTTCTTT
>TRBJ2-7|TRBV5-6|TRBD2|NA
CASIRLAGLYEQYF
TGTGCCAGCATCCGGCTAGCGGGACTATACGAGCAGTACTTC
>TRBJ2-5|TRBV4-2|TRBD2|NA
CASSQGLAGIYQETQYF
TGTGCCAGCAGCCAAGGACTAGCGGGGATCTATCAAGAGACCCAGTACTTC
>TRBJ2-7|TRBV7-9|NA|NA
CASEHEVRNSYEQYF
TGTGCCAGCGAGCATGAAGTACGCAACTCCTACGAGCAGTACTTC
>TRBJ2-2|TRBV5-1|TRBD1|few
CASSLGGGDTGELFF
TGCGCCAGCAGCTTGGGAGGGGGCGACACCGGGGAGCTGTTTTTT
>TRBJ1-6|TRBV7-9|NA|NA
CASSQNRETSPLHF
TGTGCCAGCAGCCAGAACAGGGAAACTTCACCCCTCCACTTT
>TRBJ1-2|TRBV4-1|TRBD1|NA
CASSQPGQGVYGYTF
TGCGCCAGCAGCCAACCGGGACAGGGGGTCTATGGCTACACCTTC
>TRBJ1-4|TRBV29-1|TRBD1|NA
CSVPDRGTNEKLFF
TGCAGCGTCCCGGACAGGGGTACTAATGAAAAACTGTTTTTT
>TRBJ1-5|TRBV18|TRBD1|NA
CASSPDRVVGNQPQHF
TGTGCCAGCTCACCGGACAGGGTGGTAGGCAATCAGCCCCAGCATTTT
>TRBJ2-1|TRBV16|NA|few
CASSPTSGTTYNEQFF
TGTGCCAGCAGCCCCACGTCCGGGACAACCTACAATGAGCAGTTCTTC
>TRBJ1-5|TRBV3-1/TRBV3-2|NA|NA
CASSQDQGPTQPQHF
TGTGCCAGCAGCCAAGATCAGGGGCCGACTCAGCCCCAGCATTTT
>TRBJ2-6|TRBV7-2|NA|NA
CASSLRTPVSGANVLTF
TGTGCCAGCAGCTTAAGGACACCAGTATCTGGGGCCAACGTCCTGACTTTC
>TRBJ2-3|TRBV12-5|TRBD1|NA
CASGLVIGTGVRNTQYF
TGTGCTAGTGGTTTGGTTATCGGGACAGGGGTGAGAAATACGCAGTATTTT
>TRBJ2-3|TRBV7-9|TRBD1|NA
CASSGQGRTDTQYF
TGTGCCAGCAGCGGACAGGGAAGGACAGATACGCAGTATTTT
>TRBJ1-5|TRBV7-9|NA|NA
CASSLGGYQPQHF
TGTGCCAGCAGCTTAGGAGGGTATCAGCCCCAGCATTTT
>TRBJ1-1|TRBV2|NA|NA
CASSFLQGYTEAFF
TGTGCCAGCAGTTTTCTACAGGGATACACTGAAGCTTTCTTT
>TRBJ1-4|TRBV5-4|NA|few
CASSNQGRSNEKLFF
TGTGCCAGCAGCAACCAGGGGCGCTCAAATGAAAAACTGTTTTTT
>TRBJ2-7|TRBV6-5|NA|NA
CASSYGTVNGLYEQYF
TGTGCCAGCAGTTACGGAACAGTTAACGGCCTCTACGAGCAGTACTTC
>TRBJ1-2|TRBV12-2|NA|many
CASRYGNRVNYGYTF
TGTGCAAGTCGCTATGGGAACAGGGTAAACTATGGCTACACCTTC
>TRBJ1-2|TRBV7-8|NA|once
CASRGQIGYGYTF
TGTGCCAGCAGAGGACAAATTGGGTATGGCTACACCTTC
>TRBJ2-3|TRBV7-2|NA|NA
CASSLAYTDTQYF
TGTGCCAGCAGCTTAGCTTACACAGATACGCAGTATTTT
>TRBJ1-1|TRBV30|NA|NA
CAWSGLPREGTEAFF
TGTGCCTGGAGCGGCCTCCCCAGGGAGGGGACTGAAGCTTTCTTT
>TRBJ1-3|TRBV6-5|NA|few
CASRTRELSGNTIYF
TGTGCCAGCAGGACTCGGGAGCTCTCTGGAAACACCATATATTTT
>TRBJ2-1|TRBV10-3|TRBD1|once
CAISPGQGDYNEQFF
TGTGCCATCAGCCCGGGACAGGGCGACTACAATGAGCAGTTCTTC
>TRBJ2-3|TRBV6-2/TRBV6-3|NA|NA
CASSRGGPSTDTQYF
TGTGCCAGCAGTAGAGGCGGCCCGAGCACAGATACGCAGTATTTT
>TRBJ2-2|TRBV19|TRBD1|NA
CASSAGTGIAGELFF
TGTGCCAGTAGTGCCGGGACAGGGATTGCCGGGGAGCTGTTTTTT
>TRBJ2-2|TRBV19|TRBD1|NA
CASRGQGNTGELFF
TGTGCCAGTAGAGGACAGGGGAACACCGGGGAGCTGTTTTTT
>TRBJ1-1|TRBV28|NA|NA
CASTLGSPPEAFF
TGTGCCAGCACCCTCGGTAGCCCGCCGGAAGCTTTCTTT
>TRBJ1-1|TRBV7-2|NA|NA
CASSLAPQGYTEAFF
TGTGCCAGCAGCTTAGCCCCACAGGGTTACACTGAAGCTTTCTTT
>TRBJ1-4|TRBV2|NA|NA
CASSESGVTNEKLFF
TGTGCCAGCAGTGAATCGGGGGTAACTAATGAAAAACTGTTTTTT
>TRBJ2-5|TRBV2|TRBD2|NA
CASRGLGETQYF
TGTGCCAGCAGGGGACTAGGGGAGACCCAGTACTTC
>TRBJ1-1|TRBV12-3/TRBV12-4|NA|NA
CASSPGHPMGAFF
TGTGCCAGCAGTCCGGGACACCCAATGGGAGCTTTCTTT
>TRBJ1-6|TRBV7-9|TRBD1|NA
CASSLGGTGGANSPLHF
TGTGCCAGCAGCTTAGGAGGGACAGGGGGCGCGAATTCACCCCTCCACTTT
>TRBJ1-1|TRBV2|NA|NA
CASSDEGGGALTFF
TGTGCCAGCAGTGATGAAGGGGGGGGCGCGTTGACTTTCTTT